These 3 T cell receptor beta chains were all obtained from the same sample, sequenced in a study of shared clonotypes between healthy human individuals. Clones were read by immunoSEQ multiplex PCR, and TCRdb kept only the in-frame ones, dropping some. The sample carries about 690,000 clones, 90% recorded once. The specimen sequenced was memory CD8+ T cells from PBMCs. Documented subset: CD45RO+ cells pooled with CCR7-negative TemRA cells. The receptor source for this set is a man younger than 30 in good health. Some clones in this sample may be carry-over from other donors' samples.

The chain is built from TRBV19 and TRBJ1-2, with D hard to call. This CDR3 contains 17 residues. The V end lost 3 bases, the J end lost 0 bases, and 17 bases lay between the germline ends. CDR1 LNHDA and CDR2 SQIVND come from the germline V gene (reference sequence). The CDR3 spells CASSIDRVPEANYGYTF. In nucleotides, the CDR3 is TGTGCCAGTAGTATTGATCGGGTTCCCGAAGCTAACTATGGCTACACCTTC.

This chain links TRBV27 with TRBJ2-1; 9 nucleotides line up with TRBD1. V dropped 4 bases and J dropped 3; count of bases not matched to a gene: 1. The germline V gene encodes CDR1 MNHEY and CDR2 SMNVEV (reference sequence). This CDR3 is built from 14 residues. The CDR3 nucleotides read TGTGCCAGCAGTTCGGACAGGGGCTACAATGAGCAGTTCTTC. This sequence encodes CASSSDRGYNEQFF.

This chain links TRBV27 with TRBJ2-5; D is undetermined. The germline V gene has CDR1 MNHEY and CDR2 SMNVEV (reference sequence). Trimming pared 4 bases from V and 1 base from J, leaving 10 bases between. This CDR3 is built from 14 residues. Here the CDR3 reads CASSSSDGQETQYF. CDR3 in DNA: TGTGCCAGCAGTTCATCCGACGGCCAAGAGACCCAGTACTTC.